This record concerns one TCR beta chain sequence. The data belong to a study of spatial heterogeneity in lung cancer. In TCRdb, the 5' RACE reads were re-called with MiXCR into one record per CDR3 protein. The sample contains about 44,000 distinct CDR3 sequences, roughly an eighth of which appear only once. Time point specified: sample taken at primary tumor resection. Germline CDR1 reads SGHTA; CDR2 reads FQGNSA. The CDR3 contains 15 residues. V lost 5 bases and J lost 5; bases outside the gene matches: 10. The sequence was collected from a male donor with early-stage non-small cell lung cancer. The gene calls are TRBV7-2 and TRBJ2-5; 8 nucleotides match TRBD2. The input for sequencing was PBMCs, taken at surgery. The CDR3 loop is CASSLAGSGVETQYF. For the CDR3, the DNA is TGTGCCAGCAGCCTGGCGGGTAGCGGGGTGGAGACCCAGTACTTC.